Reported below is one T cell receptor beta chain. As yet, its antigen is unknown. This CDR3 has 17 residues. Germline CDR1 LGHNA, CDR2 YNFKEQ. The ends were cut back, 5 bases at V and 0 bases at J, with 20 bases in the middle. This record comes from a study of T cell responses to AZD1222 COVID-19 vaccine. Study results and caveats: Just a handful of people given AZD1222 tested seropositive at baseline. Of spike-specific TCRs, nearly half reportedly target regions left unmutated in variants. Spike regions recognized by vaccine-associated CD4 TCRs spanned the protein, led by 160-218 and 743-854.

Pooled in the analysis were second doses at about 4 or about 12 weeks. Here immunoSEQ multiplex PCR was the method, and the copy in TCRdb shows in-frame clones only, minus some. Seen here are some 200,000 clones, roughly nine tenths observed once, and the top ten hold nearly 3.5%. The TCR sequence derives from an adult who received the AZD1222 COVID-19 vaccine. V gene TRBV4-2 combines with J gene TRBJ2-7; D might be TRBD2 (5 bases). The source material was peripheral blood, sampled 28 days after the second AZD1222 dose. The CDR3 spells CASSAQGRERVSYEQYF. CDR3 bases: TGTGCCAGCAGCGCTCAAGGTAGGGAGCGCGTCTCCTACGAGCAGTACTTC.